A single sample gave rise to the 29 T cell receptor beta chains below, sequenced in a study of T-cell memory formation after mild COVID-19. From the 5' RACE reads, TCRdb called clonotypes with MiXCR, one entry per CDR3 protein. The profile covers roughly 340,000 distinct CDR3 sequences, with 20% to 25% appearing a single time and roughly a fifth taken by the ten largest. Sequenced: PBMCs or a T cell subset sorted from them (not recorded which). The receptors shown here come from a man between 18 and 35 years old who had mild COVID-19 (a few samples of this study predate the infection). Cell type and time point are not known.

The chain uses TRBV5-1 and TRBJ2-7; D is possibly TRBD2 (6 bases). The CDR3 sequence is 13 residues long. Germline assignment: CDR1 SGHRS and CDR2 YFSETQ. The V end was cut by 4 bases, the J end by 6 bases, with 14 bases between. The CDR3 sequence: CASSVWGTPEQYF. CDR3 nucleotides: TGCGCCAGCAGCGTTTGGGGGACTCCCGAGCAGTACTTC.

This clonotype has more than one count but fewer than ten. The chain is built from TRBV4-3 and TRBJ2-1, with 8 bases that match TRBD2. Germline V gene data show CDR1 as LGHNA and CDR2 as YSLEER. V was pared by 1 base and J by 5 bases, with 4 bases of the junction left unmatched. The CDR3 has 15 residues. The CDR3 nucleotides read TGCGCCAGCAGCCAAGGGCGGGGGGCCCACAATGAGCAGTTCTTC. Protein sequence: CASSQGRGAHNEQFF.

The V and J genes are TRBV2 and TRBJ2-6; possibly TRBD1 or TRBD2 for D (5 bases each). Looked up from germline, CDR1 is SNHLY and CDR2 is FYNNEI. This CDR3 contains 17 residues. With 6 bases removed from V and 0 bases from J, the gap between germline ends came to 15 bases. The chain's CDR3 is CASRVRDGNSGANVLTF. The CDR3 DNA follows: TGTGCCAGCAGAGTCCGGGACGGAAACTCTGGGGCCAACGTCCTGACTTTC.

The chain combines TRBV10-3 with TRBJ2-7, with D perhaps given as TRBD1 or TRBD2 (5 bases each). From germline, CDR1 is ENHRY and CDR2 SYGVKD. Trimming pared 10 bases from V and 4 bases from J, leaving 14 bases between. The CDR3 has 12 amino acids. In DNA, the CDR3 is TGTGCCACCCTGGGACGGAGTTACGAGCAGTACGTC. Translating it yields CATLGRSYEQYV.

J is TRBJ2-5 and V is TRBV15; 7 nucleotides line up with TRBD2. Per germline, CDR1 LNHNV and CDR2 YYDKDF (reference sequence). This CDR3 is 16 amino acids long. Trimming at V came to 0 bases and at J to 4 bases, leaving 8 bases not matched to a gene. The CDR3 loop is CATSRDQGGVRETQYF. CDR3 coding DNA: TGTGCCACCAGCAGAGATCAGGGAGGGGTCCGAGAGACCCAGTACTTC.

The rearrangement joins TRBV6-2 or TRBV6-3 to TRBJ2-7; D is possibly TRBD1 or TRBD2 (5 bases each). Germline loops: CDR1 MNHEY, CDR2 SVGEGT. The CDR3 has 13 amino acids. V lost 2 bases and J lost 2, with 7 bases in between. CDR3: CASSYPGPYEQYV. The CDR3 DNA reads TGTGCCAGCAGTTACCCGGGACCCTACGAGCAGTACGTC.

The table lists this clonotype with many counts. The gene calls are TRBV4-3 and TRBJ2-3; 7 bases are a match to TRBD2. The J segment lost 2 bases and the V segment lost 0 bases, leaving 5 bases of the junction unmatched. CDR1 and CDR2 (germline): LGHNA, YSLEER. The CDR3 runs 16 residues. The CDR3 sequence is CASSQEGLADTDTQYF. For the CDR3, the DNA is TGCGCCAGCAGCCAAGAAGGTCTAGCGGACACAGATACGCAGTATTTT.

The J gene is TRBJ1-3, the V gene TRBV2, with D maybe TRBD1 (5 bases). V was trimmed by 6 bases and J by 3 bases, leaving 9 bases between them. Germline CDR1 SNHLY, CDR2 FYNNEI. The length of the CDR3 is 13 residues. CDR3 nucleotide sequence: TGTGCCAGCAGGGGGGACCGTGGAAACACCATATATTTT. This sequence encodes CASRGDRGNTIYF.

V usage is TRBV24-1 and J usage is TRBJ2-2; TRBD1 aligns across 8 bases. This CDR3 contains 15 residues. V lost 8 bases to trimming and J lost 1 base; unmatched junction nucleotides: 5. Germline V gene data show CDR1 as KGHDR and CDR2 as SFDVKD. The CDR3 sequence: CATTSGTGNTGELFF. The CDR3, as DNA: TGTGCCACCACCTCCGGGACAGGGAACACCGGGGAGCTGTTTTTT.

This clonotype was picked up a small number of times. V usage is TRBV2 and J usage is TRBJ1-6; no clear D gene. Trimming took off 3 bases at V and 7 bases at J, with 4 bases between the two ends. The CDR3 extends over 12 amino acids. Germline V gene sequence: CDR1 SNHLY, CDR2 FYNNEI. The CDR3 here is CASSDRNSPLHF. In DNA, the CDR3 is TGTGCCAGCAGTGACAGAAATTCACCCCTCCACTTT.

Ten or more counts support this clonotype. The chain uses TRBV4-2 and TRBJ2-3; D possibly uses TRBD1 or TRBD2 (5 bases each). Trimming took off 0 bases at V and 0 bases at J, with 10 bases between the two ends. The germline V gene encodes CDR1 LGHNA and CDR2 YNFKEQ. The CDR3 extends over 16 amino acids. The CDR3 DNA follows: TGTGCCAGCAGCCAAGAGGGACGGTCTAGCACAGATACGCAGTATTTT. Its protein is CASSQEGRSSTDTQYF.

The V and J genes are TRBV19 and TRBJ2-5; TRBD2 agrees at 9 bases. The germline CDR1 and CDR2 sequences are LNHDA and SQIVND (reference sequence). CDR3 length: 13 amino acids. Unmatched junction bases numbered 4, after V lost 10 bases and J lost 1 base. The CDR3 loop is CATLAGSQETQYF. The CDR3 DNA sequence: TGTGCCACTCTAGCGGGGTCCCAAGAGACCCAGTACTTC.

This clonotype was counted a few times. This chain uses TRBV7-2 with TRBJ1-5; no firm D call. The germline V and J ends were trimmed by 5 bases and 7 bases, with 12 bases remaining between them. The CDR3 contains 13 residues. CDR1 is SGHTA, CDR2 FQGNSA, per germline. CDR3 sequence reads: CASSLSGEQPQHF. The CDR3 bases are TGTGCCAGCAGCCTCTCCGGGGAGCAGCCCCAGCATTTT.

This clonotype appeared a few times. The chain uses TRBV5-1 and TRBJ1-4, with 8 nucleotides matching TRBD1. The V gene's germline CDR1 is SGHRS and CDR2 YFSETQ. The CDR3 loop spans 16 amino acids. The J segment lost 2 bases and the V segment lost 1 base, leaving 4 bases of the junction unmatched. This CDR3 is CASSLTRQGTNEKLFF. The CDR3 nucleotides are TGCGCCAGCAGCTTGACTCGACAGGGGACTAATGAAAAACTGTTTTTT.

In its sample, this clonotype was seen a few times. The V and J genes are TRBV9 and TRBJ2-1; D gene ambiguous. V was cut by 3 bases and J by 0 bases, with 7 bases left in between. Germline V CDR1 and CDR2: SGDLS, YYNGEE. This CDR3 is 14 amino acids long. CDR3 DNA sequence: TGTGCCAGCAGCGAGGGCATCTCCTACAATGAGCAGTTCTTC. It encodes CASSEGISYNEQFF.

This clonotype has a count of ten or more. This rearrangement joins TRBV5-8 to TRBJ2-1; no clear D gene. V was shortened by 2 bases and J by 0 bases, with 9 bases between the two germline ends. Germline V CDR1 and CDR2: SGHTS, YDEGEE. This CDR3 has 15 residues. The DNA for the CDR3 is TGTGCCAGCAGCTTTCGAGGCATCTCCTACAATGAGCAGTTCTTC. Encoded protein: CASSFRGISYNEQFF.

This chain uses TRBV2 with TRBJ1-2; D is undetermined. Germline-derived CDR1 and CDR2 are SNHLY and FYNNEI. This CDR3 is 13 amino acids long. V was pared by 6 bases and J by 8 bases, with 16 bases between. The CDR3 spells CASRPDGLKGYTF. In DNA, the CDR3 is TGTGCCAGCAGACCCGACGGGCTTAAGGGCTACACCTTC.

The sample holds a few counts of this clonotype. This chain connects TRBV2 to TRBJ1-5; D is uncertain. The V end lost 3 bases, the J end lost 5 bases, and 2 bases lay between the germline ends. Germline loops: CDR1 SNHLY, CDR2 FYNNEI. CDR3 length equals 11 residues. The CDR3 sequence: CASSDDQPQHF. The CDR3 region has the DNA TGTGCCAGCAGTGATGATCAGCCCCAGCATTTT.

This clonotype was seen more than once but under ten times. V usage is TRBV29-1 and J usage is TRBJ2-7; D perhaps matches TRBD2 (5 bases). V lost 7 bases and J 6 bases, leaving 19 bases between the germline ends. From germline, CDR1 is SQVTM and CDR2 ANQGSEA. CDR3 size: 13 residues. For the CDR3, the DNA is TGCAGCGCGCAACGGGAAAATTCGGGCGAGCAGTACTTC. As protein: CSAQRENSGEQYF.

Concerning this clonotype itself: This may be a read error: a much more frequent sequence differs by one nucleotide. V usage is TRBV9 and J usage is TRBJ2-5; TRBD2 is a possible D gene (5 bases). The CDR3 consists of 14 residues. Trimming took 4 bases from V and 0 from J, leaving 10 bases between them. Germline CDR1 SGDLS, CDR2 YYNGEE. This CDR3 is CASSPTADQETQYF. DNA of the CDR3: TGTGCCAGCAGCCCCACAGCGGACCAAGAGACCCAGTACTTC.

This clonotype was counted ten times or more. The gene calls are TRBV6-2 or TRBV6-3 and TRBJ2-5; 7 bases align to TRBD1. The CDR3 consists of 13 residues. The trim removed 4 bases at V and 3 bases at J, leaving 2 bases unmatched. The germline V gene has CDR1 MNHEY and CDR2 SVGEGT. The CDR3 bases are TGTGCCAGCAGTTCCAGGGGGAAAGAGACCCAGTACTTC. As protein: CASSSRGKETQYF.

V is TRBV5-6 and J is TRBJ2-1, with TRBD2 matching 11 bases. Germline loops: CDR1 SGHDT, CDR2 YYEEEE. The CDR3 covers 15 residues. V dropped 9 bases and J dropped 12; count of bases not matched to a gene: 17. For the CDR3, the DNA is TGTGCCACAGCCCATGCCACTAGCGGGGGCCCGTCGCAGTTCTTC. It specifies CATAHATSGGPSQFF.

Only a few counts were recorded for this clonotype. The gene calls are TRBV21-1 and TRBJ1-5; TRBD1, as called in the table, went unchecked against the DNA. TRBV21-1 constitutes a pseudogene. The CDR3 totals 16 residues. CDR3 region: CASSRRMGQGNQPQHF. Here the CDR3 DNA reads TGTGCCAGCAGCAGGCGTATGGGGCAAGGCAATCAGCCCCAGCATTTT.

This chain connects TRBV12-3 or TRBV12-4 to TRBJ2-5; 8 positions agree with TRBD1. J lost 4 bases, V lost 8 bases, and 9 bases had no gene match. This CDR3 is built from 14 residues. The CDR3 sequence: CASRTTGGLETQYF. The CDR3 coding sequence is TGTGCCAGCCGTACTACAGGGGGTTTAGAGACCCAGTACTTC.

This clonotype has a single count. The rearrangement uses TRBV7-8 and TRBJ2-5, with 7 nucleotides matching TRBD2. The length of the CDR3 is 13 residues. CDR1 and CDR2 (germline): SGHVS, FQNEAQ. Trimming at V came to 5 bases and at J to 5 bases, leaving 5 bases not matched to a gene. The CDR3 is CASSVSGAETQYF. The DNA of the CDR3 is TGTGCCAGCAGCGTAAGCGGGGCTGAGACCCAGTACTTC.

This clonotype was recorded a few times. J is TRBJ1-1 and V is TRBV12-3 or TRBV12-4; TRBD1 aligns across 8 bases. This CDR3 is built from 14 residues. Germline trimming cut 6 bases from V and 8 bases from J; bases unmatched to any gene: 11. CDR3 DNA: TGTGCCAGCAGCCCGGACAGGGCAGATCCCGAAGCTTTCTTT. Its translation: CASSPDRADPEAFF.

This chain joins TRBV6-6 and TRBJ1-6; D is uncertain. Germline V CDR1 and CDR2: MNHNY, SVGAGI (reference sequence). V gave up 6 bases and J gave up 10 bases, with 13 bases separating them. The CDR3 extends over 13 amino acids. In nucleotides, the CDR3 is TGTGCCAGCAGACAAGACCTCTCCTCACCCCTCCACTTT. Translated, it gives CASRQDLSSPLHF.

This clonotype was detected only a few times. The chain couples TRBV5-5 to TRBJ1-4, with D hard to call. Germline V gene data show CDR1 as SGHKS and CDR2 as YYEKEE (reference sequence). CDR3 size: 14 residues. V lost 2 bases, J lost 8 bases, and 13 bases lay in between. This chain's CDR3 is CASSFLEVREKLFF. CDR3 coding DNA: TGTGCCAGCAGCTTTCTTGAAGTACGGGAAAAACTGTTTTTT. The variable domain in full, completed from reference TRBV5-5 and TRBJ1-4, reads DAGVTQSPTHLIKTRGQQVTLRCSPISGHKSVSWYQQVLGQGPQFIFQYYEKEERGRGNFPDRFSARQFPNYSSELNVNALLLGDSALYLCASSFLEVREKLFFGSGTQLSVL.

This clonotype has only a few counts. The rearrangement links TRBV29-1 to TRBJ2-3; 9 bases line up with TRBD2. Losses at the gene ends were 4 bases for V and 1 base for J; bases not matched to a gene: 0. Germline CDR1 and CDR2: SQVTM and ANQGSEA. The CDR3 contains 13 residues. For the CDR3, the DNA is TGCAGCGTTGGGACTAGCGGCACAGATACGCAGTATTTT. It encodes CSVGTSGTDTQYF.